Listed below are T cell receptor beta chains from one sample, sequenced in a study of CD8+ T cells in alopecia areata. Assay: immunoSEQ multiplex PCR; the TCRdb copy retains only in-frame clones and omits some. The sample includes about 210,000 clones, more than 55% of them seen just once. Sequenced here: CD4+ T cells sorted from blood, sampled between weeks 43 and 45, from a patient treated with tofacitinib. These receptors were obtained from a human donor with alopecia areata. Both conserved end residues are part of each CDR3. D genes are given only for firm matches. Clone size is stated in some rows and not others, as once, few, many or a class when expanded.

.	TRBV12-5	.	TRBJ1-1	CASSGTQNEAFF	TGTGCTAGTTCCGGGACACAAAATGAAGCTTTCTTT
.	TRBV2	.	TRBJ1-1	CASSSGTEAFF	TGTGCCAGCAGTTCGGGTACTGAAGCTTTCTTT
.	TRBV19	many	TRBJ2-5	CASSIGRGSGETQYF	TGTGCCAGTAGTATTGGCAGGGGAAGTGGAGAGACCCAGTACTTC
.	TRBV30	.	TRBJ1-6	CAWSEGSNSPLHF	TGTGCCTGGAGTGAGGGGTCTAATTCACCCCTCCACTTT
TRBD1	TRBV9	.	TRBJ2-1	CASSVVPGGGNEQFF	TGTGCCAGCAGCGTAGTTCCAGGGGGCGGCAATGAGCAGTTCTTC
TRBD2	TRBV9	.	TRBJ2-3	CASSVVAGVPDTQYF	TGTGCCAGCAGCGTAGTTGCGGGGGTTCCAGATACGCAGTATTTT
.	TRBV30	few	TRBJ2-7	CAWSEEGFGREQYF	TGTGCCTGGAGTGAGGAGGGATTCGGTCGCGAGCAGTACTTC
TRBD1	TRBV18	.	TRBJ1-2	CASSLGGTDYGYTF	TGTGCCAGCTCACTCGGCGGGACAGACTATGGCTACACCTTC
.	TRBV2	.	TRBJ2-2	CASSEQGRELFF	TGTGCCAGCAGTGAACAGGGCAGGGAGCTGTTTTTT
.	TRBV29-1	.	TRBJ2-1	CSVTTLEQFF	TGCAGCGTAACTACACTTGAGCAGTTCTTC
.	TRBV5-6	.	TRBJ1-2	CASSLEAAASYGYTF	TGTGCCAGCAGCTTGGAGGCTGCGGCTAGCTATGGCTACACCTTC
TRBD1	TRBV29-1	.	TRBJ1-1	CSVRDRGQHTEAFF	TGCAGCGTCCGGGACAGGGGGCAGCACACTGAAGCTTTCTTT
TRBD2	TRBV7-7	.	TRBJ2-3	CASSPGLAGETTSTDTQYF	TGTGCCAGCAGCCCAGGCCTAGCGGGGGAAACCACTAGCACAGATACGCAGTATTTT
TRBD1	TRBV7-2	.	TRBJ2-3	CASSVGQGGDTQYF	TGTGCCAGCAGCGTGGGACAGGGTGGAGATACGCAGTATTTT
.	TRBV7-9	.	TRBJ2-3	CASSFELSTDTQYF	TGTGCCAGCAGCTTCGAGTTGAGCACAGATACGCAGTATTTT
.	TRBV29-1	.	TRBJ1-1	CSVGGGIGAEAFF	TGCAGCGTTGGTGGGGGAATAGGGGCTGAAGCTTTCTTT
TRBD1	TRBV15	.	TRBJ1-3	CATSRDLRTGPTSGNTIYF	TGTGCCACCAGCAGAGATCTCCGGACAGGTCCCACCTCTGGAAACACCATATATTTT
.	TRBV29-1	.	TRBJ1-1	CSVVRSNEAFF	TGCAGCGTTGTCCGGAGTAATGAAGCTTTCTTT
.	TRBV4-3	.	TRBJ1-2	CASSQDPLVGSGYTF	TGCGCCAGCAGCCAAGACCCCCTCGTAGGCTCAGGCTACACCTTC